Listed here are 8 T cell receptor beta chains from one sample, sequenced in a study of cytomegalovirus exposure and HLA in healthy donors. PCR involved 60 Vbeta and 13 Jbeta primers. Clones were sequenced by immunoSEQ multiplex PCR, and TCRdb holds only the in-frame ones, with some missing. The table has around 150,000 clones, over 50% seen once; the top ten hold 1.5% to 2%. Sequenced input: PBMCs. The receptors were gathered from a human donor in good health.

A few counts support this clone. The chain recombines TRBV28 with TRBJ2-7, with 7 bases fitting TRBD1. Germline-derived CDR1 and CDR2 are MDHEN and SYDVKM. This CDR3 comprises 14 residues. Trimming at V came to 5 bases and at J to 1 base, leaving 5 bases not matched to a gene. The CDR3 DNA follows: TGTGCCAGCAGTGGGACAGCGCTTTCCTACGAGCAGTACTTC. Translating gives CASSGTALSYEQYF.

The rearrangement links TRBV7-9 to TRBJ2-2, with no clear D. The CDR3 consists of 11 residues. Germline V lookup: CDR1 SEHNR, CDR2 FQNEAQ (reference sequence). In DNA, the CDR3 is TGTGCTTCTGCTCCTATCGGGGAGCTGTTTTTT. It specifies CASAPIGELFF.

The chain has TRBV10-1 and TRBJ2-2; TRBD1 matches at 10 bases. This CDR3 is 18 amino acids long. Germline V gene lookup returns CDR1 WNHNN and CDR2 SYGVQD (reference sequence). V shed 0 bases and J 0 bases; nucleotides not matched to a gene: 4. CDR3 region: CASSESGTGASNTGELFF. CDR3 DNA sequence: TGCGCCAGCAGTGAGTCCGGGACAGGGGCTTCGAACACCGGGGAGCTGTTTTTT.

This chain uses TRBV6-1 with TRBJ2-7, with TRBD1 identical over 9 bases. Germline V gene sequence: CDR1 MNHNS, CDR2 SASEGT. CDR3 size: 15 residues. V shed 5 bases and J 1 base; nucleotides not matched to a gene: 6. The chain's CDR3 is CASSKGQGSSYEQYF. The CDR3 DNA reads as TGTGCCAGCAGTAAAGGACAGGGGTCTTCCTACGAGCAGTACTTC.

The chain recombines TRBV7-9 with TRBJ1-1; 9 bases are a match to TRBD1. This CDR3 comprises 13 residues. Germline-derived CDR1 and CDR2 are SEHNR and FQNEAQ (reference sequence). V trimming: 5 bases; J trimming: 4 bases; junction bases outside the gene matches: 2. The CDR3 region is CASSVQGATEAFF. The CDR3 bases are TGTGCCAGCAGCGTACAGGGGGCCACTGAAGCTTTCTTT.

The chain combines TRBV5-1 with TRBJ2-7, with D perhaps TRBD1 (6 bases). Germline V gene lookup returns CDR1 SGHRS and CDR2 YFSETQ. CDR3 length: 13 residues. The germline V and J ends were trimmed by 4 bases and 3 bases, with 11 bases remaining between them. CDR3 in DNA: TGCGCCAGCAGCCGAACAGGGTTCTACGAGCAGTACTTC. It specifies CASSRTGFYEQYF.

This rearrangement joins TRBV1 to TRBJ2-7; TRBD1, as called in the table, went unchecked against the DNA. TRBV1 corresponds to a pseudogene. This CDR3 is 16 amino acids long. The CDR3 region has the DNA TGCACCAGCAGCCAACTGGGGCAGCGAAGCTCCTACGAGCAGTACTTC. Translated: CTSSQLGQRSSYEQYF.

A few counts support this clone. The V gene is TRBV28, the J gene TRBJ2-7, with D perhaps matching TRBD1 (6 bases). The CDR3 consists of 14 residues. Germline lookup yields CDR1 MDHEN and CDR2 SYDVKM. Trimming removed 5 bases from V and 2 bases from J, with 13 bases in between. The DNA of the CDR3 is TGTGCCAGCAGTCCGTCCGGGACAACCTACGAGCAGTACTTC. Translation: CASSPSGTTYEQYF.